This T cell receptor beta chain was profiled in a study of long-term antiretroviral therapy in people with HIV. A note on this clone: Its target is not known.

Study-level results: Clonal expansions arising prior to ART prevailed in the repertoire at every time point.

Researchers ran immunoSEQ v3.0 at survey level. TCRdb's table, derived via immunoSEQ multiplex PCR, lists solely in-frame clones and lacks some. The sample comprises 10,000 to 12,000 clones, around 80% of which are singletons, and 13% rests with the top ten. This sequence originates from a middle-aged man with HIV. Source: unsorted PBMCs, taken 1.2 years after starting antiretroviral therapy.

The CDR3 spells CASKQGSYEQYF. The CDR3 nucleotides read TGTGCCAGCAAACAGGGCAGCTACGAGCAGTACTTC. The gene calls are TRBV6-5 and TRBJ2-7; TRBD1 is a possible D gene (6 bases). CDR3 length: 12 residues. The V end was cut by 7 bases, the J end by 3 bases, with 10 bases between. Germline V gene sequence: CDR1 MNHEY, CDR2 SVGAGI.